This note documents a single T cell receptor beta chain sequence. The record originates from a study of T cell changes during pregnancy in multiple sclerosis. Assay: immunoSEQ multiplex PCR; the TCRdb copy retains only in-frame clones and omits some. The profile shows tens of thousands of clones, about 94% of them singletons. With 2 bases clipped from V and 2 bases from J, the junction kept 9 bases outside the gene matches. The CDR3 contains 18 residues. CDR1 and CDR2 from the germline V gene are SNHLY and FYNNEI. This chain connects TRBV2 to TRBJ2-2, with 9 bases identical to TRBD2. This TCR derives from a female donor with multiple sclerosis, enrolled in a pregnancy study. The sample here was peripheral blood, taken in the third trimester of pregnancy. This CDR3 reads CASSENPASGANTGELFF. Written as DNA, the CDR3 is TGTGCCAGCAGTGAAAACCCCGCTAGCGGGGCCAACACCGGGGAGCTGTTTTTT.